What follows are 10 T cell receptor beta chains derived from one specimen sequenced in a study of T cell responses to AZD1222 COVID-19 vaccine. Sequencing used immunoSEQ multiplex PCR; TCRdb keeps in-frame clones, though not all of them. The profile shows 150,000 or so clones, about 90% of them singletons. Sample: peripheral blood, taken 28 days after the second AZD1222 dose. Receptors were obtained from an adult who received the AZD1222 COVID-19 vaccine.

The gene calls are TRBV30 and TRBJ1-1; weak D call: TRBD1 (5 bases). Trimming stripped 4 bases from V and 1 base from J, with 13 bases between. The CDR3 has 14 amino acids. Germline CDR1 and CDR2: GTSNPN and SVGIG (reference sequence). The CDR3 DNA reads TGTGCCTGGACTAGGGGAGGCAAGAACACTGAAGCTTTCTTT. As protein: CAWTRGGKNTEAFF. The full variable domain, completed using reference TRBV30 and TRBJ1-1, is SQTIHQWPATLVQPVGSPLSLECTVEGTSNPNLYWYRQAAGRGLQLLFYSVGIGQISSEVPQNLSASRPQDRQFILSSKKLLLSDSGFYLCAWTRGGKNTEAFFGQGTRLTVV.

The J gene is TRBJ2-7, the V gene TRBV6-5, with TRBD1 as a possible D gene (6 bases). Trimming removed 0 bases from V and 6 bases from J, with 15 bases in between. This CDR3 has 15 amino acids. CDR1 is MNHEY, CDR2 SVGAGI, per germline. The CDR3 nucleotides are TGTGCCAGCAGTTACTCGAGGTCAGGGGTGCTCGAGCAGTACTTC. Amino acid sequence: CASSYSRSGVLEQYF.

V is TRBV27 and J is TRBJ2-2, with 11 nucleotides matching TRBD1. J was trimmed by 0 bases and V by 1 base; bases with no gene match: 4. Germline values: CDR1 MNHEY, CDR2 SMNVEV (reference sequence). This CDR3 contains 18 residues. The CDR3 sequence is CASSLYWTGGANTGELFF. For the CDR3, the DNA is TGTGCCAGCAGTTTATATTGGACAGGGGGCGCGAACACCGGGGAGCTGTTTTTT.

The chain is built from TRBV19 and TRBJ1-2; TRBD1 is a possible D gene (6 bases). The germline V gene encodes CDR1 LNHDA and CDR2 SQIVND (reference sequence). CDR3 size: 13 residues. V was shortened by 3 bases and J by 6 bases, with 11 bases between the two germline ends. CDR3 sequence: CASSIGRGNGYTF. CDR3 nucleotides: TGTGCCAGTAGTATCGGCAGGGGTAATGGCTACACCTTC. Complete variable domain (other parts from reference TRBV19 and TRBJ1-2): DGGITQSPKYLFRKEGQNVTLSCEQNLNHDAMYWYRQDPGQGLRLIYYSQIVNDFQKGDIAEGYSVSREKKESFPLTVTSAQKNPTAFYLCASSIGRGNGYTFGSGTRLTVV.

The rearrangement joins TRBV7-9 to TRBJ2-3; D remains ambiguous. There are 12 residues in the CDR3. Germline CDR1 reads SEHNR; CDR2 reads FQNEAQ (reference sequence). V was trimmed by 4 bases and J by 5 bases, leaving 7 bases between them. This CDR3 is CASSSPGDTQYF. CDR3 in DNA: TGTGCCAGCAGCTCCCCAGGAGATACGCAGTATTTT. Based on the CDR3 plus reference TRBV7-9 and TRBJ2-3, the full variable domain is DTGVSQNPRHKITKRGQNVTFRCDPISEHNRLYWYRQTLGQGPEFLTYFQNEAQLEKSRLLSDRFSAERPKGSFSTLEIQRTEQGDSAMYLCASSSPGDTQYFGPGTRLTVL.

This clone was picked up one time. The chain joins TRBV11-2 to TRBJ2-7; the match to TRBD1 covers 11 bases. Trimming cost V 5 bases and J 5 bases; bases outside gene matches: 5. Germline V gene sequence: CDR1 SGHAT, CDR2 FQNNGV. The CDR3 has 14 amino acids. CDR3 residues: CASSRTGGMDEQYF. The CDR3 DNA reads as TGTGCCAGCAGCCGGACAGGGGGCATGGACGAGCAGTACTTC.

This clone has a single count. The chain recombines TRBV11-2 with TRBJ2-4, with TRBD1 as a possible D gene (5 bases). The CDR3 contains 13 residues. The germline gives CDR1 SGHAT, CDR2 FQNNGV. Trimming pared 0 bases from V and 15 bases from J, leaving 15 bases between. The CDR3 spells CASSLDQTELRYF. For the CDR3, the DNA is TGTGCCAGCAGCTTAGATCAGACAGAATTGAGGTACTTC.

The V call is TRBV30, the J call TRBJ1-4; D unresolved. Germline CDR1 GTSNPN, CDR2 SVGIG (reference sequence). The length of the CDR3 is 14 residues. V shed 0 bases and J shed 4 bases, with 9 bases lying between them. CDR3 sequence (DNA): TGTGCCTGGAGTGTGGGTCACAGTAATGAAAAACTGTTTTTT. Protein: CAWSVGHSNEKLFF.

CDR3 bases: TGTGCCAGCAGCGTAGCCCGGGGGTTCAATTCACCCCTCCACTTT. This translates into CASSVARGFNSPLHF. The V gene is TRBV9, the J gene TRBJ1-6; perhaps TRBD1 as D (5 bases). Germline-derived CDR1 and CDR2 are SGDLS and YYNGEE. The CDR3 sequence is 15 residues long. V was pared by 0 bases and J by 7 bases, with 11 bases between.

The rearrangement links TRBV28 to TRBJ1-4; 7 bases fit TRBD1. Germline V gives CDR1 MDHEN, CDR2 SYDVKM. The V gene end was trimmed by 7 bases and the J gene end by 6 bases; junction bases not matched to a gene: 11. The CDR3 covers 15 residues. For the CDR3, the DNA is TGTGCCAGCACCACACAGGGGAAGGGACATGAAAAACTGTTTTTT. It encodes CASTTQGKGHEKLFF.